This TCR beta chain comes out of a study of early T cells in non-severe SARS-CoV-2 infection. A single record per CDR3 protein comes from TCRdb applying MiXCR to the 5' RACE reads. The sample has around 83,000 distinct CDR3 sequences, more than 10% seen once. Trimming took off 4 bases at V and 4 bases at J, with 14 bases between the two ends. The CDR3 length is 14 residues. The germline CDR1 and CDR2 sequences are SGHRS and YFSETQ. Sequencing was performed on whole blood, taken at baseline. This receptor was obtained from an adult who was a healthcare worker with PCR-confirmed SARS-CoV-2 infection or an uninfected control (not recorded which). The rearrangement links TRBV5-1 to TRBJ2-5; weak D call: TRBD1 (5 bases). The CDR3: CASSKDTVGETQYF. The CDR3 region has the DNA TGCGCCAGCAGCAAGGACACGGTCGGAGAGACCCAGTACTTC. Full variable domain (outside the CDR3, taken from reference TRBV5-1 and TRBJ2-5): KAGVTQTPRYLIKTRGQQVTLSCSPISGHRSVSWYQQTPGQGLQFLFEYFSETQRNKGNFPGRFSGRQFSNSRSEMNVSTLELGDSALYLCASSKDTVGETQYFGPGTRLLVL.